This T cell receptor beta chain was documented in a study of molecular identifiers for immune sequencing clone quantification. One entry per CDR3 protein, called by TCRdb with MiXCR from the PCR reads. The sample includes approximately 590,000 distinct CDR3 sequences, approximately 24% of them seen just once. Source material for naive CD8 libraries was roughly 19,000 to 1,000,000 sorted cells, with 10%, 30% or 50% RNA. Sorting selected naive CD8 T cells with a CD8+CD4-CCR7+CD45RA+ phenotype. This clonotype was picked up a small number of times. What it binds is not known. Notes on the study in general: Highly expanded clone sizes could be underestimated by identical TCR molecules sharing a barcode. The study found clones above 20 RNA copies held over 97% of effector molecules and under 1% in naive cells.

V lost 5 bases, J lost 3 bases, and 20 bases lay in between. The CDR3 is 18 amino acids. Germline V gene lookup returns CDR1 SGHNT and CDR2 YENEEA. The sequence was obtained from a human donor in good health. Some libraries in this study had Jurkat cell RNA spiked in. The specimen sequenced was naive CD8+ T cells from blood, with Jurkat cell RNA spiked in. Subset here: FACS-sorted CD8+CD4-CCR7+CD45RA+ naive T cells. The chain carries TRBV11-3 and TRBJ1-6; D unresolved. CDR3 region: CASSTAEDIRLYNSPLHF. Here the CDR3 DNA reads TGTGCCAGCAGCACGGCAGAAGACATCCGACTCTATAATTCACCCCTCCACTTT.